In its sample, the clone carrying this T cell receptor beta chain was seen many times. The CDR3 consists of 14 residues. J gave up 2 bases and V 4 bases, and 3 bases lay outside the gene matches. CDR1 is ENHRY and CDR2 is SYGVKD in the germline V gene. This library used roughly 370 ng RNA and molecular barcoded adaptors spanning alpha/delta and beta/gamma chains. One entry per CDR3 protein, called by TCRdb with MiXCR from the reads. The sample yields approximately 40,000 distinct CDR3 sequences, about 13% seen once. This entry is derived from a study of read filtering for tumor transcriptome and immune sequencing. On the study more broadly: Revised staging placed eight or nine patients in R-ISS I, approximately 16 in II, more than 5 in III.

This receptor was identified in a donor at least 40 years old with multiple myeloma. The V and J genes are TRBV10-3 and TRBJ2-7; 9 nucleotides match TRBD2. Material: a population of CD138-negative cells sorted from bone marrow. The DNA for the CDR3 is TGTGCCATCAGTGGTAGCGGGGGAGCCTACGAGCAGTACTTC. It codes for CAISGSGGAYEQYF.